Following are 20 T cell receptor beta chains from one sample sequenced in a study of cytomegalovirus exposure and HLA in healthy donors. The primer mix had 60 Vbeta and 13 Jbeta primers. TCRdb keeps only in-frame clones here, not all; method: immunoSEQ multiplex PCR. The sample comprises about 180,000 clones, more than 70% of which are singletons, and around 0.98% rests with the top ten. Sequencing was carried out using PBMCs. The receptors were sampled from a man between 25 and 39 years old in good health and CMV-seronegative.

This clone has only a few counts. The V gene is TRBV28, the J gene TRBJ2-3, with a possible D match to TRBD1 (6 bases). The V end was cut by 4 bases, the J end by 0 bases, with 14 bases between. CDR1 and CDR2 (germline): MDHEN, SYDVKM. The CDR3 totals 16 residues. This CDR3 reads CASSSSSTGSTDTQYF. The CDR3 DNA is TGTGCCAGCAGTTCATCCTCAACAGGGAGCACAGATACGCAGTATTTT.

The chain links TRBV7-6 to TRBJ2-2, with D possibly being TRBD1 (5 bases). V lost 2 bases and J 4 bases, leaving 8 bases between the germline ends. The CDR3 is 14 residues long. Germline CDR1 and CDR2: SGHVS and FNYEAQ. CDR3 coding DNA: TGTGCCAGCAGCTTAAGGGGAAGCACCGGGGAGCTGTTTTTT. Translated: CASSLRGSTGELFF.

This clone is a singleton in its sample. V usage is TRBV27 and J usage is TRBJ1-5; TRBD1 agrees at 9 bases. Germline V gene lookup returns CDR1 MNHEY and CDR2 SMNVEV (reference sequence). The CDR3 is 16 amino acids. J gave up 1 base and V 6 bases, and 7 bases lay outside the gene matches. The CDR3 region is CASSNTGTGSNQPQHF. In DNA, the CDR3 is TGTGCCAGCAGCAACACCGGGACAGGGAGCAATCAGCCCCAGCATTTT.

This clone was observed a single time. The chain is built from TRBV5-4 and TRBJ2-6, with TRBD2 matching 8 bases. V lost 6 bases, J lost 4 bases, and 6 bases stayed unmatched. The germline V gene encodes CDR1 SGHNT and CDR2 YYREEE (reference sequence). CDR3 length: 15 residues. The CDR3 DNA follows: TGTGCCAGCACCATAGCGGGAACGGGGGCCAACGTCCTGACTTTC. This codes for CASTIAGTGANVLTF.

This rearrangement joins TRBV25-1 to TRBJ1-1, with 9 bases fitting TRBD1. The germline V gene encodes CDR1 MGHDK and CDR2 SYGVNS. This CDR3 has 13 residues. The V and J ends lost 6 bases and 6 bases, in that order; junction bases with no gene match: 5. The CDR3 sequence: CASRGTGRAEAFF. Written as DNA, the CDR3 is TGTGCCAGCAGGGGGACAGGGAGAGCTGAAGCTTTCTTT.

V and J are TRBV9 and TRBJ2-5; 10 bases line up with TRBD2. V gave up 6 bases and J gave up 5 bases; unmatched junction bases: 4. CDR1 and CDR2 from the germline V gene are SGDLS and YYNGEE. CDR3 length: 13 residues. The CDR3 DNA is TGTGCCAGCAAATCTAGCGGGAGTGAGACCCAGTACTTC. Translated: CASKSSGSETQYF. The full variable domain, completed using reference TRBV9 and TRBJ2-5, is DSGVTQTPKHLITATGQRVTLRCSPRSGDLSVYWYQQSLDQGLQFLIQYYNGEERAKGNILERFSAQQFPDLHSELNLSSLELGDSALYFCASKSSGSETQYFGPGTRLLVL.

In its sample, this clone was seen a few times. This chain uses TRBV5-6 with TRBJ1-5; a weak D match, TRBD1 (6 bases). Germline loops: CDR1 SGHDT, CDR2 YYEEEE. Trimming removed 4 bases at V and 1 base at J, with 15 bases between. CDR3 size: 16 residues. The CDR3 loop is CASSKTGKESNQPQHF. CDR3 DNA sequence: TGTGCCAGCAGCAAGACAGGTAAGGAGAGCAATCAGCCCCAGCATTTT.

The V call is TRBV6-1, the J call TRBJ2-1; D not resolved. Trimming left V 2 bases short and J 4 bases short, with 12 bases between. The CDR3 sequence is 15 residues long. Germline V gene sequence: CDR1 MNHNS, CDR2 SASEGT. The CDR3: CASSESWRSYNEQFF. The CDR3 bases are TGTGCCAGCAGTGAATCTTGGCGGTCGTACAATGAGCAGTTCTTC.

The chain carries TRBV28 and TRBJ1-1; 8 nucleotides line up with TRBD1. The J segment lost 8 bases and the V segment lost 6 bases, leaving 14 bases of the junction unmatched. This CDR3 contains 15 residues. Germline CDR1 and CDR2: MDHEN and SYDVKM. The CDR3 is CASRKFGSGDREAFF. The CDR3 coding sequence is TGTGCCAGCAGAAAGTTTGGAAGTGGGGACAGGGAAGCTTTCTTT.

The chain links TRBV4-1 to TRBJ2-5; tentative D call: TRBD2 (6 bases). The J call could be wrong; TRBJ2-7 is a better fit for the DNA end. This CDR3 is 15 amino acids long. The germline gives CDR1 MGHRA, CDR2 YSYEKL. CDR3 amino acids: CASSQRDWSSPEQYF. CDR3 sequence (DNA): TGCGCCAGCAGCCAACGGGACTGGTCTTCCCCCGAGCAGTACTTC.

CDR3 nucleotide sequence: TGTGCCAGCAGTTACGACTTCTACACAGATACGCAGTATTTT. It is translated as CASSYDFYTDTQYF. The chain couples TRBV6-5 to TRBJ2-3; the D is unclear. Trimming took 2 bases from V and 2 from J, leaving 8 bases between them. The CDR3 sequence is 14 residues long. Per the germline V gene, CDR1 is MNHEY and CDR2 is SVGAGI.

The chain couples TRBV9 to TRBJ2-3; 8 bases fit TRBD1. The CDR3 spans 15 residues. Germline CDR1 SGDLS, CDR2 YYNGEE. V lost 5 bases, J lost 6 bases, and 11 bases stayed unmatched. DNA of the CDR3: TGTGCCAGCAGACTGGGGACAGGTCCCTCCGATACGCAGTATTTT. As protein: CASRLGTGPSDTQYF.

V and J are TRBV7-6 and TRBJ2-7; TRBD2 matches at 7 bases. Per germline, CDR1 SGHVS and CDR2 FNYEAQ. After removal of 4 bases from V and 9 bases from J, the junction contained 12 bases not matched to a gene. The CDR3 totals 14 residues. In DNA, the CDR3 is TGTGCCAGCAGCTCCCTAGGGCGGGAGAAGGTGCAGTACTTC. Amino acid sequence: CASSSLGREKVQYF.

Judged by abundance, this clone is medium-sized. This chain joins TRBV6-4 and TRBJ2-1; tentatively, D is TRBD2 (5 bases). The V gene lost 5 bases and the J gene lost 5 bases, with 13 bases spanning the gap. The CDR3 extends over 14 amino acids. The germline V gene encodes CDR1 MRHNA and CDR2 SNTAGT. The CDR3 sequence is CASSRERLNNEQFF. The CDR3 nucleotides read TGTGCCAGCAGTCGGGAAAGACTGAACAATGAGCAGTTCTTC.

This chain joins TRBV29-1 and TRBJ2-6, with TRBD1 identical over 8 bases. The CDR3 covers 17 residues. The V gene's germline CDR1 is SQVTM and CDR2 ANQGSEA. Losses at the gene ends were 6 bases for V and 1 base for J; bases not matched to a gene: 11. The CDR3 protein is CSVRGRRGRSGANVLTF. In DNA form, the CDR3 reads TGCAGCGTCAGGGGGCGCAGGGGACGATCTGGGGCCAACGTCCTGACTTTC.

This sequence joins TRBV4-1 and TRBJ2-1, with 10 bases aligning to TRBD2. This CDR3 region has 18 residues. Trimming cost V 0 bases and J 6 bases; bases outside gene matches: 11. Germline lookup yields CDR1 MGHRA and CDR2 YSYEKL. CDR3 region: CASSQDQTSGYLFNEQFF. As DNA, the CDR3 is TGCGCCAGCAGCCAAGATCAGACTAGCGGGTATCTGTTCAATGAGCAGTTCTTC.

The chain combines TRBV6-5 with TRBJ2-3; 7 nucleotides align to TRBD2. V lost 6 bases to trimming and J lost 0 bases; unmatched junction nucleotides: 6. Germline V gives CDR1 MNHEY, CDR2 SVGAGI. The CDR3 extends over 15 amino acids. The CDR3 bases are TGTGCCAGCAGCCTAGCGGACTCTAGCACAGATACGCAGTATTTT. It specifies CASSLADSSTDTQYF.

Comments on this clone: One end of the junction varies from germline; a read error may be responsible. The gene calls are TRBV9 and TRBJ2-1; 7 bases match TRBD2. This CDR3 spans 16 amino acids. CDR1 and CDR2 (germline): SGDLS, YYNGEE. For the CDR3, the DNA is TGTGCCAGCAGCCCACGAACTAGCGTCTCCAACAATGAGCAGTTCTTC. It yields the protein CASSPRTSVSNNEQFF.

The chain links TRBV19 to TRBJ2-7; 7 bases fit TRBD2. The CDR3 sequence is 13 residues long. From germline, CDR1 is LNHDA and CDR2 SQIVND (reference sequence). With V trimmed by 4 bases and J by 1 base, 1 base remained unmatched. In DNA form, the CDR3 reads TGTGCCAGTAGTAGGGGGGGGTCCTACGAGCAGTACTTC. This translates into CASSRGGSYEQYF.

This CDR3 is CASSLGLSGEQYF. Written as DNA, the CDR3 is TGTGCCAGCAGTTTGGGACTTTCGGGCGAGCAGTACTTC. This sequence joins TRBV27 and TRBJ2-7, with D perhaps TRBD2 (6 bases). CDR3 length: 13 residues. CDR1 is MNHEY, CDR2 SMNVEV, per germline (reference sequence). V lost 3 bases and J 6 bases, leaving 12 bases between the germline ends.